The clone carrying this T cell receptor (beta chain) was seen a single time. This entry comes from a study of blood T cell repertoires in COVID-19. Across the study: Material from acute and convalescent COVID-19 was sourced from the United States, Italy and Spain. The cDNA or gDNA used as material had been derived from T cells, B-cell-depleted T cells, or PBMCs.

It was during active infection that Seattle patients were enrolled and then longitudinally followed. Original data processing: Reference gene primer amplification yielded estimated nucleated cell counts. The table came from immunoSEQ multiplex PCR; TCRdb's copy has only in-frame clones and leaves some out. For V, J and clone size, that table is used; D and trimming come from the DNA. The sample includes 150,000 to 180,000 clones, 83% of them seen just once. This CDR3 region has 15 residues. V gave up 4 bases and J gave up 6 bases, with 15 bases separating them. Germline CDR1 is KGHDR and CDR2 is SFDVKD.

Sequencing was performed on peripheral blood. This chain joins TRBV24-1 and TRBJ2-1; TRBD2 is a possible D gene (6 bases). The receptor was isolated from a woman aged 55 to 70 with COVID-19, enrolled during active disease. The CDR3 sequence is CATSEGLLKGNEQFF. The CDR3 bases are TGTGCCACCAGTGAGGGACTGCTGAAGGGCAATGAGCAGTTCTTC.